This TCR beta chain is from a study of T cell responses to AZD1222 COVID-19 vaccine (dated by TCRdb to the early 2020s). The study in broad terms: AZD1222 recipients whose second dose came at about 4 weeks and those whose second dose came at about 12 weeks were combined into one group, since spike-specific TCR depth and breadth did not differ between the two schedules. TCR sequencing covered approximately 230 trial participants: 207 given two doses of AZD1222 and 26 given two doses of MenACWY control vaccine. Enrollment into the trials was organized by age into subgroups of 18-55, 56-69 and 70-plus years, and those subgroups contained roughly 150, 30 and 60 TCR-sequenced participants, respectively.

General study outcomes and caveats: In the small 56-69-year group, the increase in depth fell short of significance, most likely because of low power. Spike-specific TCR breadth and depth rose significantly after two AZD1222 doses compared with day 0 and with MenACWY recipients. Because no day 14 peak-response samples were available, repertoires were characterized only after the peak T cell response. The whole spike protein was spanned by vaccine-associated CD4 TCRs, and dominant responses were seen in regions 160-218 and 743-854. Participants were mostly white British and included more females than males, and it was suggested by the authors that clonal diversity may have been underestimated. Conclusions about previously exposed vaccinees are limited because only a handful of AZD1222 recipients were SARS-CoV-2 seropositive at baseline. Nearly half of unique spike-specific TCRs reportedly recognized epitopes outside regions mutated in the B.1.351 and B.1.1.7 variants.

About this clone: There is no known antigen for this receptor. One base away there is no much larger clone; base qualities are not given.

The CDR3 regions of human TCRbeta chains were analyzed by immunosequencing. Processing in the source paper ran as follows. TCRs in the repertoires were matched against a reference library of SARS-CoV-2-specific TCRs that had been generated with the MIRA antigen-specificity platform. Breadth meant the fraction of unique TCRs that were SARS-CoV-2-associated, whereas depth meant the fraction of total T cells that were SARS-CoV-2-associated. Using the MIRA data, each spike-specific TCR was mapped to the spike region that the TCR reacts to and placed in a CD4 or CD8 class. Log10-transformed breadth and depth values were compared by one-way ANOVA with Sidak's multiple comparisons tests. What TCRdb holds here is the immuneACCESS table cut down to in-frame rearrangements. Part of the clones is not present; checked against another copy, under half of the missing clones reflect an unresolved V gene, and the others are unexplained. V and J calls and clone size are given by that table; D and trimming were obtained from the DNA. This sample holds about 100,000 clones; around 90% were observed only once. The top ten clonotypes cover more than 1.5% of the sample.

What the time point label conveys for this sample: baseline before first vaccination. The vaccinee samples were drawn from two UK trials, COV001 and COV002, one of which was a single-blind randomized controlled phase 2/3 trial testing AZD1222 (ChAdOx1 nCoV-19) in healthy adults. For TCRbeta chain sequencing, PBMC samples were collected from trial participants at day 0 and at day 28 after the second dose. This sequence was found in an adult in good health. The specimen comprised peripheral blood, sampled on day 0 of AZD1222 vaccination.

The CDR3 region has the sequence CASTPGGTATDTQYF. DNA sequence: TGTGCCAGTACCCCCGGAGGGACAGCCACAGATACGCAGTATTTT. The chain couples TRBV19 to TRBJ2-3, with TRBD1 as a weak D call on 7 bases. From its cysteine to its phenylalanine, the CDR3 spans 15 amino acids. Left in the record is the CDR3 DNA by itself, 45 bases read in frame from the first base. Between the V and J ends, shortened by 7 bases and 2 bases respectively, the junction contains 16 bases. Looking up the germline V gene (reference sequence) yields CDR1 LNHDA and CDR2 SQIVND.